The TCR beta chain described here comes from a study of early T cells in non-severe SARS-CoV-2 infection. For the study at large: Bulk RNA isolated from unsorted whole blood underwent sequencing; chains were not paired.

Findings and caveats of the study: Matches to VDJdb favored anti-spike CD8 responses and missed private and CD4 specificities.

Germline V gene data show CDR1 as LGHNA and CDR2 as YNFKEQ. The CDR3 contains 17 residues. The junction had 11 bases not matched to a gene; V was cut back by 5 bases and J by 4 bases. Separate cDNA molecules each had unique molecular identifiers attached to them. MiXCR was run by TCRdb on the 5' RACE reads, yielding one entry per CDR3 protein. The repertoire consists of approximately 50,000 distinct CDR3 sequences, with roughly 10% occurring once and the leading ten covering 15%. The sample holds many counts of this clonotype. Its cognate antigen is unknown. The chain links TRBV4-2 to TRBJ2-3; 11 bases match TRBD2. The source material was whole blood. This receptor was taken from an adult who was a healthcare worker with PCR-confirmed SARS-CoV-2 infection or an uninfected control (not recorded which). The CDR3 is CASSGDIVAGGADTQYF. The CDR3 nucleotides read TGTGCCAGCAGCGGAGATATTGTAGCGGGAGGGGCAGATACGCAGTATTTT.